This TCR beta chain was sequenced during a study of blood T cell repertoires in COVID-19 (dated by TCRdb to 2020 to 2021). Study-wide context: Samples from collaborators originated in the United States, Italy and Spain and spanned both the acute and convalescent phases of COVID-19. Deeply sampled blood TCRbeta repertoires from subjects exposed to, actively infected with, or recovered from COVID-19 were included in the dataset. The samples were drawn from the first 160 participants of the ongoing ImmuneRACE study and from over 950 subjects provided by 6 global collaborators. The prospective study material was composed of cDNA or gDNA derived from T cells, B-cell-depleted T cells, or PBMCs. The repertoires were released in a freely available public database meant as a resource for research on the immune response to SARS-CoV-2. A de-identified subject ID, COVID-19 status, age in years and sex were almost always included in the sample metadata. Where HLA class I and class II types were available, the types were taken from metadata supplied by the sample provider, not from assay-based typing. Overall study results and their limits: How much clinical and demographic metadata was included differed by source and by participant, and the metadata was provided uncurated.

Its CDR3 holds 17 amino acids, cysteine through phenylalanine. The sequence is cut down to CDR3 DNA, 51 bases in frame from base 1. Reading the germline V gene gives CDR1 SGDLS and CDR2 YYNGEE. V has 4 bases trimmed and J has 6 bases trimmed; junction bases matching no gene number 12. TCRbeta CDR3 regions were amplified from genomic DNA using the immunoSEQ Assay, a bias-controlled multiplex PCR. The study's processing was this. Within the assay, amplification of reference gene primers was used to estimate how many nucleated cells each sample contained. To quantify the absolute abundance of each unique TCRbeta CDR3 rearrangement, sequence reads were collapsed and filtered. Productive Simpson clonality was computed per sample as the square root of Simpson's diversity index over productive rearrangements. Here the immuneACCESS table is served through TCRdb, limited to in-frame sequences with V and J called. Missing clones are a known gap in these copies; in checked studies unresolved V genes cover under half, and the rest lacks a known reason. The V and J calls and clone size are taken from that table; D and trimming were inferred from the DNA. The sample profile shows around 300,000 clones; roughly 89% of them were found once. 1.5% to 2% of the sample is taken by the ten largest.

Participants in the prospective study were enrolled through a virtual design, were aged roughly 18 to 95 years, and lived in about two dozen United States geographic areas. In the prospective study, participants were assigned to cohorts based on the clinical history participants reported in a screening survey and a study questionnaire. For ImmuneRACE Cohort 3, a participant was defined as recovered based on two consecutive negative NP/OP PCR tests, clearance by a healthcare professional, or resolution of symptoms. In the prospective study, mobile phlebotomists collected whole blood, serum and a nasopharyngeal or oropharyngeal swab from each participant. Prospective study participants could optionally give additional blood draws and questionnaires over an approximately 2-month period. Blood samples from the prospective study were shipped frozen or at room temperature prior to DNA extraction. In this sample, this clone turned up once. What antigen it recognizes has not been identified. Base qualities were left out, and no much larger clone turns up one base away.

Sample: PBMCs or T cells enriched from blood (not recorded which). Recombination linked TRBV9 to TRBJ2-1, with 11 bases aligning to TRBD2. The sequence was obtained from a middle-aged woman who had recovered from COVID-19. The CDR3 region reads CASSLISLAGGGNEQFF. The nucleotide sequence reads as follows: TGTGCCAGCAGCCTCATCAGTTTAGCGGGAGGGGGCAATGAGCAGTTCTTC.